The present T cell receptor (beta chain) was sequenced within a study of T cell changes during pregnancy in multiple sclerosis. The CDR3 has 15 amino acids. V lost 5 bases to trimming and J lost 2 bases; unmatched junction nucleotides: 8. Germline CDR1 and CDR2: MNHNS and SASEGT. Measured with immunoSEQ multiplex PCR; TCRdb has only the in-frame clones, and not every one. This table holds more than 85,000 clones, around nine tenths found once. The sequencing used peripheral blood, collected in the second trimester of pregnancy. This receptor was taken from a female donor with multiple sclerosis, enrolled in a pregnancy study. V is TRBV6-1 and J is TRBJ1-2; 7 bases fit TRBD1. In nucleotides, the CDR3 is TGTGCCAGCAGTAGCCCCGACAGGGCGAACTATGGCTACACCTTC. Residues: CASSSPDRANYGYTF.